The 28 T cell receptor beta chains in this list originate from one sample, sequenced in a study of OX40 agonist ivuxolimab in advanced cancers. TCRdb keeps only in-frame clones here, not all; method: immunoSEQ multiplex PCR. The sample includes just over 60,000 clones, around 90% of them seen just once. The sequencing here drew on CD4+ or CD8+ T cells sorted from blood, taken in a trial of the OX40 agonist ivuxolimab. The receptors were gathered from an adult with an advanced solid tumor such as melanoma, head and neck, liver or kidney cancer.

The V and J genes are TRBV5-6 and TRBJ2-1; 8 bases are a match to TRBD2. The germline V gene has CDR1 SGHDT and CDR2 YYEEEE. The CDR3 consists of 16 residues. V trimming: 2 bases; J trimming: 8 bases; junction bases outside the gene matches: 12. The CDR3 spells CASSLETTGGYDEQFF. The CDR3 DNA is TGTGCCAGCAGCTTAGAGACGACGGGAGGGTATGATGAGCAGTTCTTC.

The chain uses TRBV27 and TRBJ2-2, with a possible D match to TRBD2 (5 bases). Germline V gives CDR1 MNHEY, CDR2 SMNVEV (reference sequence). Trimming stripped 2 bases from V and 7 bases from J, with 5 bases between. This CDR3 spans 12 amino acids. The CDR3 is CASSLAGGELFF. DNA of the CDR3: TGTGCCAGCAGTTTAGCGGGCGGGGAGCTGTTTTTT.

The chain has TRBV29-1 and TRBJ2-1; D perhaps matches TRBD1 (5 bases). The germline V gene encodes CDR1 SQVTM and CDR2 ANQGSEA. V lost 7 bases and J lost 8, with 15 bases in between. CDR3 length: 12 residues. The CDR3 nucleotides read TGCAGCGCTCAGGGTTTATCGTATGAGCAGTTCTTC. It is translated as CSAQGLSYEQFF.

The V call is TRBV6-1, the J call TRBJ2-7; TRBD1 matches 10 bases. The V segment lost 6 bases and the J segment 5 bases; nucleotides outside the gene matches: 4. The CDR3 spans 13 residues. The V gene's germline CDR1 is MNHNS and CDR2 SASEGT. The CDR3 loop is CASRGTGDHEQYF. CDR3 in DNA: TGTGCCAGCAGGGGGACAGGGGACCACGAGCAGTACTTC.

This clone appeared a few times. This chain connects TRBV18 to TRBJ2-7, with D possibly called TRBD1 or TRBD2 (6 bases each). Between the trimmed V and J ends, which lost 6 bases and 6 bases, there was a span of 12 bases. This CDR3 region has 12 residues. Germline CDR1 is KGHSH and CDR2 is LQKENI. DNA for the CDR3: TGTGCCAGCTCTAGGGGGGACGCCGAGCAGTACTTC. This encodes CASSRGDAEQYF.

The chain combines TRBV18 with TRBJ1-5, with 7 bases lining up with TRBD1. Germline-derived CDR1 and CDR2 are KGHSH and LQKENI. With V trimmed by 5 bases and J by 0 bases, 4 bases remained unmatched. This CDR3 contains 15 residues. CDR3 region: CASSSGQISNQPQHF. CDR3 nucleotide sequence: TGTGCCAGCTCATCGGGACAGATTAGCAATCAGCCCCAGCATTTT. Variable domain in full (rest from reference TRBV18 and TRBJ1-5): NAGVMQNPRHLVRRRGQEARLRCSPMKGHSHVYWYRQLPEEGLKFMVYLQKENIIDESGMPKERFSAEFPKEGPSILRIQQVVRGDSAAYFCASSSGQISNQPQHFGDGTRLSIL.

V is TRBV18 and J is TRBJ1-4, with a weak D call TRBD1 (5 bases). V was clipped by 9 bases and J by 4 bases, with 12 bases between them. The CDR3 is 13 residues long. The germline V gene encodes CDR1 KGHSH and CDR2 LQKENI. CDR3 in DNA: TGTGCCAGTTGCGAGGGGAGTAATGAAAAACTGTTTTTT. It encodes CASCEGSNEKLFF.

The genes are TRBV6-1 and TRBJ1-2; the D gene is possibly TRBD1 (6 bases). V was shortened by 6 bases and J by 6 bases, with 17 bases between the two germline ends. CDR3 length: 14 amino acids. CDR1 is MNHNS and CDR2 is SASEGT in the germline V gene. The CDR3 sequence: CASRLWDILHGYTF. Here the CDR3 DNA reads TGTGCCAGCAGACTTTGGGACATTCTGCATGGCTACACCTTC.

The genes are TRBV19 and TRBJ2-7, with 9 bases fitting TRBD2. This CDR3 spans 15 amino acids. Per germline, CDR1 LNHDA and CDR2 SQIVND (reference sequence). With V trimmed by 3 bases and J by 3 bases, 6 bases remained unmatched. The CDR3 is CASSIRAGGSYEQYF. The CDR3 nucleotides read TGTGCCAGTAGTATCAGAGCGGGGGGAAGCTACGAGCAGTACTTC.

The CDR3: CASSLPQGSYSPLHF. The CDR3 DNA reads as TGTGCCAGCAGCTTACCTCAGGGGTCCTATTCACCCCTCCACTTT. V gene TRBV5-4 combines with J gene TRBJ1-6, with D perhaps matching TRBD1 (6 bases). This CDR3 spans 15 amino acids. Between the trimmed V and J ends, which lost 2 bases and 8 bases, there was a span of 14 bases. Germline V gives CDR1 SGHNT, CDR2 YYREEE (reference sequence).

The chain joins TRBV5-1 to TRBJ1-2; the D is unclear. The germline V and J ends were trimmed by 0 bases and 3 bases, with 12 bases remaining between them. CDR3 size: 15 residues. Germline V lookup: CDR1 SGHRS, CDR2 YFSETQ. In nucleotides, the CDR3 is TGCGCCAGCAGCTTGGAATGGAATCGGGACTATGGCTACACCTTC. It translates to CASSLEWNRDYGYTF. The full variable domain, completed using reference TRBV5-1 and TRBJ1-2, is KAGVTQTPRYLIKTRGQQVTLSCSPISGHRSVSWYQQTPGQGLQFLFEYFSETQRNKGNFPGRFSGRQFSNSRSEMNVSTLELGDSALYLCASSLEWNRDYGYTFGSGTRLTVV.

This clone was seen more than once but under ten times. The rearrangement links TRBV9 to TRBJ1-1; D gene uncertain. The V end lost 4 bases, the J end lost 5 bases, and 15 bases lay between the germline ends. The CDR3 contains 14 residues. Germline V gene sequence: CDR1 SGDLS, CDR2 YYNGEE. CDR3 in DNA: TGTGCCAGCAGCCTACTAGGTGGGGATACTGAAGCTTTCTTT. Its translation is CASSLLGGDTEAFF. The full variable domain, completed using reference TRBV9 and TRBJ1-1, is DSGVTQTPKHLITATGQRVTLRCSPRSGDLSVYWYQQSLDQGLQFLIQYYNGEERAKGNILERFSAQQFPDLHSELNLSSLELGDSALYFCASSLLGGDTEAFFGQGTRLTVV.

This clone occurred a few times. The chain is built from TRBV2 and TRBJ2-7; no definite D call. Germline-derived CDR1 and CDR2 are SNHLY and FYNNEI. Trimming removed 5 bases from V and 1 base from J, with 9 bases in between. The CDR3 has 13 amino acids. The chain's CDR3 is CASSSDVSYEQYF. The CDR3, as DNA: TGTGCCAGCAGTTCCGACGTATCCTACGAGCAGTACTTC.

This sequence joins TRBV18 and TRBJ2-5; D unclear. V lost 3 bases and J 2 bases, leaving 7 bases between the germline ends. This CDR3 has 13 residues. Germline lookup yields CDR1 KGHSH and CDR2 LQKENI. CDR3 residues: CASSPRVQETQYF. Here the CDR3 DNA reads TGTGCCAGCTCACCGCGCGTACAAGAGACCCAGTACTTC.

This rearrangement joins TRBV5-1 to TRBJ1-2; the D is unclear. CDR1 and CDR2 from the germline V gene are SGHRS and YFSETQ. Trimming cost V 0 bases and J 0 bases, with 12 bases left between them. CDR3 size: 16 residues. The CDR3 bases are TGCGCCAGCAGCTTGGGAGACACTAGAGCTAACTATGGCTACACCTTC. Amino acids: CASSLGDTRANYGYTF.

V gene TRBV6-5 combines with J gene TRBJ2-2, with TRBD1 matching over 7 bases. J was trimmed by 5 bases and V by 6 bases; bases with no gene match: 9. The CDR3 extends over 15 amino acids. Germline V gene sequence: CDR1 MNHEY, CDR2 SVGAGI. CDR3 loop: CASSGTAQRTGELFF. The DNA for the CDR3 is TGTGCCAGCAGCGGGACAGCCCAGAGGACCGGGGAGCTGTTTTTT.

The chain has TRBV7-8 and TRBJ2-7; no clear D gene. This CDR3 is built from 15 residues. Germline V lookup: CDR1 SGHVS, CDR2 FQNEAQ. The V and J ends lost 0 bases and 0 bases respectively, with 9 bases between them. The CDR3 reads CASSLADSSSYEQYF. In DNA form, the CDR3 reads TGTGCCAGCAGCTTAGCGGATTCGAGCTCCTACGAGCAGTACTTC.

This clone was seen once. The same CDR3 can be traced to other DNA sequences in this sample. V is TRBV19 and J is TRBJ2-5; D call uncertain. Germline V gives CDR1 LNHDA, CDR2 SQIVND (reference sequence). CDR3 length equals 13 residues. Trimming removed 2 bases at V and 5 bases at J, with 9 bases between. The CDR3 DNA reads TGTGCCAGTAGTATACAGGTGGAGGAGACCCAGTACTTC. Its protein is CASSIQVEETQYF.

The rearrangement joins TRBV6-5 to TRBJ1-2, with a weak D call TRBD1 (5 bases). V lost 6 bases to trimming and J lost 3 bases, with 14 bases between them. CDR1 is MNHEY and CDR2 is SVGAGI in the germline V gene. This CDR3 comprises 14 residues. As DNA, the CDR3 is TGTGCCAGCAGACCAGGGAATTTCGACTATGGCTACACCTTC. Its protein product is CASRPGNFDYGYTF.

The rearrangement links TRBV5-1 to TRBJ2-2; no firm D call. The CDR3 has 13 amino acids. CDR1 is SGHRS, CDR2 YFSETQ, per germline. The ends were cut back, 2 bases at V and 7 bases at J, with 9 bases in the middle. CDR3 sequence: CASSFDPLGELFF. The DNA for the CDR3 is TGCGCCAGCAGCTTCGACCCCCTCGGGGAGCTGTTTTTT.

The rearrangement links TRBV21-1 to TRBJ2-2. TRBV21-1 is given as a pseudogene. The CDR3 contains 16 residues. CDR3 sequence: CASSKVSLKNTGELFF. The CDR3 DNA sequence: TGTGCCAGCAGCAAAGTATCGCTTAAGAACACCGGGGAGCTGTTTTTT.

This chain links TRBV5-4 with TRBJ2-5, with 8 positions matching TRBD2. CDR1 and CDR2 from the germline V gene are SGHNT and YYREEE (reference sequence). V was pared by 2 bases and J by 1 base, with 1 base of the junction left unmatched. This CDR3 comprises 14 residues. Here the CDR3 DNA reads TGTGCCAGCAGCTTAGCGGGGGCCCAAGAGACCCAGTACTTC. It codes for CASSLAGAQETQYF.

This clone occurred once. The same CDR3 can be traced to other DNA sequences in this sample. This CDR3 is CASSPGTGGYGYTF. DNA of the CDR3: TGCGCCAGCAGCCCCGGGACAGGGGGCTATGGCTACACCTTC. V is TRBV5-1 and J is TRBJ1-2; 11 bases agree with TRBD1. The CDR3 is 14 residues long. Germline CDR1 SGHRS, CDR2 YFSETQ. The V and J ends lost 4 bases and 4 bases, in that order; junction bases with no gene match: 3. Supplemented by reference TRBV5-1 and TRBJ1-2, the full variable domain reads KAGVTQTPRYLIKTRGQQVTLSCSPISGHRSVSWYQQTPGQGLQFLFEYFSETQRNKGNFPGRFSGRQFSNSRSEMNVSTLELGDSALYLCASSPGTGGYGYTFGSGTRLTVV.

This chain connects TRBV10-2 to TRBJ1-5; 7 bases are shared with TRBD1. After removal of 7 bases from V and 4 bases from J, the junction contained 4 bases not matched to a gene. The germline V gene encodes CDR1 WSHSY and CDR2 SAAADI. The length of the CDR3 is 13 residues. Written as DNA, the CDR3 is TGCGCCAGCACCGGCAGGGGGAATCAGCCCCAGCATTTT. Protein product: CASTGRGNQPQHF.

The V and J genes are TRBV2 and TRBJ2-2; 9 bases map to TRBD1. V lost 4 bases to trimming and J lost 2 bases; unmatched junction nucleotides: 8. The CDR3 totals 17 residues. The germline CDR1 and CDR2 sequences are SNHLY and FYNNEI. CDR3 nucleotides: TGTGCCAGCAGTGGGCGATACACAGGGGGCAACACCGGGGAGCTGTTTTTT. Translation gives CASSGRYTGGNTGELFF.

CDR3 DNA: TGTGCCAGGGGGGCAGGGGAAGACAATGGAAACACCATATATTTT. Protein product: CARGAGEDNGNTIYF. The chain combines TRBV21-1 with TRBJ1-3; TRBD1 is the table's D call and was not checked against the DNA. TRBV21-1 has pseudogene status. This CDR3 has 15 residues.

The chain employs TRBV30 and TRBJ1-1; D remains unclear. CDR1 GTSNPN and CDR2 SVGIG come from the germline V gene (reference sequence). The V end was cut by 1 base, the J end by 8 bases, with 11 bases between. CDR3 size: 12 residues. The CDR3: CAWSDFGYEAFF. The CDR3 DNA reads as TGTGCCTGGAGTGATTTTGGCTACGAAGCTTTCTTT.

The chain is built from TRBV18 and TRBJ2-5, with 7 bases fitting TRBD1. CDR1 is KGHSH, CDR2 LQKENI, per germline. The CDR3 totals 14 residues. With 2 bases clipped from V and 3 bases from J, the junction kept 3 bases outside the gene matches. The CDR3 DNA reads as TGTGCCAGCTCACCAGGGACAGTTGAAGAGACCCAGTACTTC. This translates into CASSPGTVEETQYF.